This T cell receptor beta chain was captured in a study of cytomegalovirus exposure and HLA in healthy donors. Study conclusions and caveats: In a later analysis, a missense DCLRE1C variant was linked to TCR beta V- and J-gene trimming. Judged likely to be a sequencing artifact was a cluster of highly shared sequence variants. The authors later found HLA-associated TCR beta chains more clonally expanded than equally common others.

V was clipped by 4 bases and J by 3 bases; unmatched bases: 8. The germline CDR1 and CDR2 sequences are SGDLS and YYNGEE. The CDR3 has 16 amino acids. Regarding this clone: The target antigen is unknown.

PCR was performed using 60 Vbeta and 13 Jbeta primers. This table comes from immunoSEQ multiplex PCR, and its TCRdb copy is limited to in-frame clones, with some not included. The table includes roughly 150,000 clones, about 80% detected once. Sequenced sample: PBMCs. The sequence derives from a woman in her thirties or forties in good health and CMV-seronegative. The rearrangement uses TRBV9 and TRBJ2-3, with TRBD2 matching over 10 bases. CDR3 in amino acids: CASSPRTSGLTDTQYF. The CDR3 DNA reads TGTGCCAGCAGCCCGCGGACTAGCGGCCTTACAGATACGCAGTATTTT. Complete variable domain (other parts from reference TRBV9 and TRBJ2-3): DSGVTQTPKHLITATGQRVTLRCSPRSGDLSVYWYQQSLDQGLQFLIQYYNGEERAKGNILERFSAQQFPDLHSELNLSSLELGDSALYFCASSPRTSGLTDTQYFGPGTRLTVL.